This is a list of T cell receptor beta chains from one sample in a study of breast tumors, draining lymph nodes, adjacent tissues. TCRdb redid the calling of the multiplex PCR reads with MiXCR, one entry per CDR3 protein. The sample yields about 230,000 distinct CDR3 sequences, less than 40% seen once. The sample consisted of axillary lymph node tissue. The receptors were sampled from a female donor with breast cancer. Some clones in this sample may be carry-over from other donors' samples. Both conserved end residues are part of each CDR3. D genes are given only for firm matches. A clone size is listed for some rows: how often the clone was seen (once, few, many), or a class if it is expanded.

v_gene: TRBV4-1; j_gene: TRBJ1-6; abundance: .; d_gene: .; len: 16; CDR3nt: TGCACCAGCAGCCTACAGGGAAGCTCCTATAATTCACTCCTCCACTTT; CDR3aa: CTSSLQGSSYNSLLHF
v_gene: TRBV30; j_gene: TRBJ2-7; abundance: many; d_gene: .; len: 11; CDR3nt: TGTGCCTGGGACTATGCCTACGAGCAGTACTTC; CDR3aa: CAWDYAYEQYF
v_gene: TRBV5-1; j_gene: TRBJ2-7; abundance: many; d_gene: .; len: 15; CDR3nt: TGCGCCAGCAGCGGGGCCGGGACCCTCTCCTACGAGCAGTACTTC; CDR3aa: CASSGAGTLSYEQYF
v_gene: TRBV7-3; j_gene: TRBJ1-2; abundance: .; d_gene: .; len: 13; CDR3nt: TGTGCCAGCCCCTTACAGACCCACTATGGCTACACCTTC; CDR3aa: CASPLQTHYGYTF
v_gene: TRBV29-1; j_gene: TRBJ2-5; abundance: .; d_gene: TRBD1; len: 15; CDR3nt: TGCAGCGTTGAAGATTTGGGGGACAGGGCTGAGACCCAGTACTTC; CDR3aa: CSVEDLGDRAETQYF
v_gene: TRBV15; j_gene: TRBJ2-7; abundance: many; d_gene: .; len: 13; CDR3nt: TGTGCCACCGCGGAAGGGCGAAGTTACGAGCAGTACTTC; CDR3aa: CATAEGRSYEQYF
v_gene: TRBV5-1; j_gene: TRBJ2-2; abundance: .; d_gene: .; len: 13; CDR3nt: TGCGCCAGCAGCTTGGTGGGGAGGCGAGAGCTGTTTTTT; CDR3aa: CASSLVGRRELFF
v_gene: TRBV15; j_gene: TRBJ2-1; abundance: .; d_gene: TRBD2; len: 17; CDR3nt: TGTGCCACCAGCAGAGACGATGGGGGACTAGAAATCAATGAGCAGTTCTTC; CDR3aa: CATSRDDGGLEINEQFF
v_gene: TRBV20-1; j_gene: TRBJ2-1; abundance: many; d_gene: TRBD2; len: 16; CDR3nt: TGCAGTGCTAACGGCTTGCGGACTAGCACTTACAATGAGCAGTTCTTC; CDR3aa: CSANGLRTSTYNEQFF
v_gene: TRBV28; j_gene: TRBJ1-2; abundance: many; d_gene: .; len: 14; CDR3nt: TGTGCCAGCGGTGGGGGGTCGTTCTGGGATGGCTACACCTTC; CDR3aa: CASGGGSFWDGYTF
v_gene: TRBV14; j_gene: TRBJ2-3; abundance: many; d_gene: .; len: 15; CDR3nt: TGTGCCAGCAGCCAAGCCACTATGAGCACAGATACGCAGTATTTT; CDR3aa: CASSQATMSTDTQYF
v_gene: TRBV7-3; j_gene: TRBJ2-2; abundance: many; d_gene: .; len: 14; CDR3nt: TGTGCCAGCAGCTCAATAGCTGAAACCGGGGAGCTGTTTTTT; CDR3aa: CASSSIAETGELFF
v_gene: TRBV5-1; j_gene: TRBJ1-4; abundance: many; d_gene: .; len: 14; CDR3nt: TGCGCCAGCAGCTTGGGATCAACTAATGAAAAACTGTTTTTT; CDR3aa: CASSLGSTNEKLFF
v_gene: TRBV19; j_gene: TRBJ1-5; abundance: many; d_gene: .; len: 14; CDR3nt: TGTGCCAGTAGGGATATAGGATCAGGTCAGCCCCAGCATTTT; CDR3aa: CASRDIGSGQPQHF